This T cell receptor beta chain was observed in a study of T cell responses to AZD1222 COVID-19 vaccine (dated by TCRdb to about 2021). Describing the broader study: AZD1222 recipients whose second dose came at about 4 weeks and those whose second dose came at about 12 weeks were combined into one group, since spike-specific TCR depth and breadth did not differ between the two schedules. Trial participants were enrolled by age into subgroups of 18-55, 56-69 and 70-plus years, and around 150, 28 and 57 TCR-sequenced participants, respectively, were included in these subgroups. A total of 230 to 250 trial participants underwent TCR sequencing, of whom nearly 210 received two doses of AZD1222 and some 25 received two doses of the MenACWY control vaccine. Study-wide findings and limitations: Conclusions about previously exposed vaccinees are limited, since just a handful of AZD1222 recipients were seropositive for SARS-CoV-2 at baseline. The vaccine-associated CD4 TCRs covered the entire spike protein, and the dominant responses fell in regions 160-218 and 743-854. The 56-69-year group was small, and its depth increase did not reach significance, likely because of low power. Nearly half of unique spike-specific TCRs reportedly recognized epitopes outside regions mutated in the B.1.351 and B.1.1.7 variants. Because no day 14 peak-response samples were available, the repertoires could be characterized only after the peak T cell response. Most participants were white British and females outnumbered males, and the authors suggested that clonal diversity may have been underestimated. After two AZD1222 doses, spike-specific TCR breadth and depth were significantly higher than at day 0 and than in MenACWY recipients.

Cut back by 0 bases and 0 bases, the V and J ends lie 9 bases apart. The germline V gene provides CDR1 MGHRA and CDR2 YSYEKL. The CDR3 spans 16 residues, from the cysteine through the phenylalanine. Only the CDR3 portion is preserved as DNA: 48 bases, with reading frame beginning at the first base. The CDR3 regions of human TCRbeta chains were analyzed by immunosequencing. In the source study's methods: Repertoire TCRs were matched against a reference library of SARS-CoV-2-specific TCRs generated with the MIRA antigen-specificity platform. Breadth was defined as the fraction of unique TCRs that were SARS-CoV-2-associated, and depth was defined as the fraction of total T cells that were SARS-CoV-2-associated. Using the MIRA data, every spike-specific TCR was mapped to the spike region that the TCR reacted to and assigned to either a CD4 or a CD8 class. Log10-transformed breadth and depth values were compared by one-way ANOVA with Sidak's multiple comparisons tests. TCRdb took this table from immuneACCESS and kept in-frame rearrangements with V and J called. Such tables lack part of the clones; where checked against another copy, unresolved V genes explain under half of the gap, and the rest is unexplained. The V and J calls and clone size are taken from that table; D and trimming were inferred from the DNA. This sample gives some 100,000 clones in total; 75% to 90% of them show up just once. The ten largest clones capture around 4.8% of the sample.

In regard to this clone: The antigen it binds to is not known. Per-base quality was not reported, and no clone a single base away is much larger than it.

The time point label for this specimen denotes: baseline before first vaccination. The vaccinee samples were drawn from two UK trials, COV001 and COV002, one of which was a single-blind randomized controlled phase 2/3 trial testing AZD1222 (ChAdOx1 nCoV-19) in healthy adults. Trial participant PBMC samples were collected at day 0 and day 28 after the second dose for TCRbeta chain sequencing. The rearranged segments are TRBV4-1 and TRBJ1-3, with no confidently assigned D gene. The receptor was isolated from an adult in good health. The sequencing here drew on peripheral blood, taken on day 0 of AZD1222 vaccination. CDR3 protein: CASSQDRAYSGNTIYF. The nucleotide sequence is TGCGCCAGCAGCCAAGATCGGGCATACTCTGGAAACACCATATATTTT.